Reported below is one TCR beta chain. TCRdb keeps only in-frame clones here, not all; method: immunoSEQ multiplex PCR. The data contain fewer than 2.5 million clones, 90% to 95% of them singletons. The source of the sample is a study of shared clonotypes between healthy human individuals. CDR1 is SGDLS and CDR2 is YYNGEE in the germline V gene. The CDR3 contains 15 residues. Trimming took 3 bases from V and 5 from J; bases not matched to a gene: 10. The sequence was collected from a man aged 18 to 30 in good health. Some clones in this sample may be carry-over from other donors' samples. Source material: naive CD4+ T cells from PBMCs. Subset given: CD45RA+ positively selected. The V and J genes are TRBV9 and TRBJ2-7; 8 nucleotides align to TRBD1. The CDR3 protein is CASSALDREDDEQYF. CDR3 DNA: TGTGCCAGCAGCGCTTTGGACAGGGAGGACGACGAGCAGTACTTC.